This T cell receptor beta chain was documented in a study of cytomegalovirus exposure and HLA in healthy donors. The PCR contained 60 Vbeta and 13 Jbeta primers. This table comes from immunoSEQ multiplex PCR, and its TCRdb copy is limited to in-frame clones, with some not included. The table shows more than 150,000 clones, with approximately 71% occurring only once. Sequenced: PBMCs. The sequence was obtained from a woman aged 40 to 49 in good health and CMV-seropositive.

In DNA, the CDR3 is TGTGCCAGTAGTCTTGAAGCGGGAGGAACCATGGAGACCCAGTACTTC. Translated: CASSLEAGGTMETQYF. The rearrangement joins TRBV19 to TRBJ2-5; 9 bases align to TRBD2. The ends lost 5 bases at V and 5 bases at J; junction bases unmatched: 12. The CDR3 sequence is 16 residues long. Germline V gene lookup returns CDR1 LNHDA and CDR2 SQIVND (reference sequence).